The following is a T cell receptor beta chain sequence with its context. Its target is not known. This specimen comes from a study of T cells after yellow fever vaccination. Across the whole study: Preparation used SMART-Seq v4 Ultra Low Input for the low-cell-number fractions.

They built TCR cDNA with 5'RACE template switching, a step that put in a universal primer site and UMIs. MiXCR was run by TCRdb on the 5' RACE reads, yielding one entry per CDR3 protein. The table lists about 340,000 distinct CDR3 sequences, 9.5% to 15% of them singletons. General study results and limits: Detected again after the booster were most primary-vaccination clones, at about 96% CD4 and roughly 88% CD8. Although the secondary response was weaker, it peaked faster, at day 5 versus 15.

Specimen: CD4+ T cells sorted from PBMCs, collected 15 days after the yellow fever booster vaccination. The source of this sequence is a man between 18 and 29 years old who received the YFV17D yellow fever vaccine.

CDR3 nucleotides: TGTGCCAGCAGCTTGCCTAGCGGGGGGGCCCGCGATACGCAGTATTTT. Translating gives CASSLPSGGARDTQYF. The rearrangement uses TRBV5-4 and TRBJ2-3, with TRBD2 matching over 12 bases. J gave up 6 bases and V 1 base, and 6 bases lay outside the gene matches. CDR3 size: 16 residues. The V gene's germline CDR1 is SGHNT and CDR2 YYREEE (reference sequence). Looking up the rest from reference TRBV5-4 and TRBJ2-3 gives the full variable domain: ETGVTQSPTHLIKTRGQQVTLRCSSQSGHNTVSWYQQALGQGPQFIFQYYREEENGRGNFPPRFSGLQFPNYSSELNVNALELDDSALYLCASSLPSGGARDTQYFGPGTRLTVL.